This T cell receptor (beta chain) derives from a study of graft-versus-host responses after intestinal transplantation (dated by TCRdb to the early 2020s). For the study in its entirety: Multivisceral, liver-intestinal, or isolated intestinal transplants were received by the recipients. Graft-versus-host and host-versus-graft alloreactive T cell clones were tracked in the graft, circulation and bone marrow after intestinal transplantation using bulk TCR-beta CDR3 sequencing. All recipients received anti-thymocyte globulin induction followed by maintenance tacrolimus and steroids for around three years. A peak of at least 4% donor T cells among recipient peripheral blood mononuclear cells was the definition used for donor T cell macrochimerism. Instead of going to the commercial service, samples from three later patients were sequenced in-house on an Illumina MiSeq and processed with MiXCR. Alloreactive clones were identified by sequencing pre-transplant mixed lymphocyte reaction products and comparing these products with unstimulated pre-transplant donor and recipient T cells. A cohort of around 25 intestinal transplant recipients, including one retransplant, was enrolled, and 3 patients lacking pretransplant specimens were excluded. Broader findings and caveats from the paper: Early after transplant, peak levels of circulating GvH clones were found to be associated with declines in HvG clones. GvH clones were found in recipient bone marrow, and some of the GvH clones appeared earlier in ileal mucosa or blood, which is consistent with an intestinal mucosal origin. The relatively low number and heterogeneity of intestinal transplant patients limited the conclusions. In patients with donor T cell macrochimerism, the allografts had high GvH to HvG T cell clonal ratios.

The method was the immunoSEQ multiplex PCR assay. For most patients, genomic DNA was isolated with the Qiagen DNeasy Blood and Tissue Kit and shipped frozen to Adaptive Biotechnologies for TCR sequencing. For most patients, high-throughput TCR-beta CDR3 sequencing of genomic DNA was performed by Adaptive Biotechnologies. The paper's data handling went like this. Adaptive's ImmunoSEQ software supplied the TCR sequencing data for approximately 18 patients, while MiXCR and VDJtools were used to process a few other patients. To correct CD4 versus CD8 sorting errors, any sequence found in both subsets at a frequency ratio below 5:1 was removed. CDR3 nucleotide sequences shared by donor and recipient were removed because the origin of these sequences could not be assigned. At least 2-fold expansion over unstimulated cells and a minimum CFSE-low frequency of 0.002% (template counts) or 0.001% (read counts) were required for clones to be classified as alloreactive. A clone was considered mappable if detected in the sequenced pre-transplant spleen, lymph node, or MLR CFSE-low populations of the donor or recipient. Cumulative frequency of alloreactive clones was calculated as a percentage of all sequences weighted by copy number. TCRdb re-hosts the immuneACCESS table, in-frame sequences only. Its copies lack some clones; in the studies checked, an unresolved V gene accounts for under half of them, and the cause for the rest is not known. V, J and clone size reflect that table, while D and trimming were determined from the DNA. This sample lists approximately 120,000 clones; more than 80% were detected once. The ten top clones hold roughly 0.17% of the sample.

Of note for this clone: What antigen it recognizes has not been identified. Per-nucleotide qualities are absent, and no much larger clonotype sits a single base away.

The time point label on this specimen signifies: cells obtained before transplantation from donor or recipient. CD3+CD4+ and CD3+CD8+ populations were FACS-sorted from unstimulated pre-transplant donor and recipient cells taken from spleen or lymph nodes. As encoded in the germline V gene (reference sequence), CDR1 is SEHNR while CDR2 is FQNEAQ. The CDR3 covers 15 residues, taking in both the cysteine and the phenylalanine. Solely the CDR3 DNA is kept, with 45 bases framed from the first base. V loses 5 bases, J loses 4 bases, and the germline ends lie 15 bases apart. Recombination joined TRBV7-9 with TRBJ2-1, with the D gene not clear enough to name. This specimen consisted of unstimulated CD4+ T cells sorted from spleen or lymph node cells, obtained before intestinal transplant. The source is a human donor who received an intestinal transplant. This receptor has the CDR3 CASSPRSGLYNEQFF. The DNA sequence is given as TGTGCCAGCAGCCCCCGGTCGGGCTTATACAATGAGCAGTTCTTC. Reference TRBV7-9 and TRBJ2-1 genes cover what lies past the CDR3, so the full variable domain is DTGVSQNPRHKITKRGQNVTFRCDPISEHNRLYWYRQTLGQGPEFLTYFQNEAQLEKSRLLSDRFSAERPKGSFSTLEIQRTEQGDSAMYLCASSPRSGLYNEQFFGPGTRLTVL.